These 7 T cell receptor beta chains came from one sample sequenced in a study of cytomegalovirus exposure and HLA in healthy donors. The assay was immunoSEQ multiplex PCR, and TCRdb's table has in-frame clones only and misses some. Among about 240,000 clones listed, approximately 84% were seen once. The sequenced material came from PBMCs. The receptor set was obtained from a woman between 25 and 40 years old in good health and CMV-seropositive.

V gene TRBV21-1 combines with J gene TRBJ2-7; TRBD1, the table's D call, lacks a check against the DNA. TRBV21-1 represents a pseudogene. This CDR3 has 15 residues. The CDR3 nucleotides read TGTGCCAGCAGCACCCGACAGGGTCCCGTTTGGGAGCAGTACTTC. It translates to CASSTRQGPVWEQYF.

The chain combines TRBV6-4 with TRBJ2-7, with D perhaps TRBD1 (5 bases). V dropped 5 bases and J dropped 6 bases, with 14 bases sitting between them. Germline CDR1 is MRHNA and CDR2 is SNTAGT. CDR3 size: 13 residues. The CDR3 DNA sequence: TGTGCCAGCAGTTTTGGGCAGGGCTTCGAGCAGTACTTC. Its protein is CASSFGQGFEQYF.

This chain uses TRBV30 with TRBJ1-1; weak D call: TRBD1 (5 bases). The germline V gene encodes CDR1 GTSNPN and CDR2 SVGIG (reference sequence). The CDR3 has 14 amino acids. With 0 bases removed from V and 3 bases from J, the gap between germline ends came to 11 bases. DNA of the CDR3: TGTGCCTGGAGTGTAAGGGGAAGCGACACTGAAGCTTTCTTT. This encodes CAWSVRGSDTEAFF.

The genes are TRBV2 and TRBJ1-5; TRBD1 is a possible D gene (5 bases). There are 16 residues in the CDR3. Germline V gene lookup returns CDR1 SNHLY and CDR2 FYNNEI. Trimming shortened V by 7 bases and J by 7 bases, and 23 bases separated the two germline ends. In DNA, the CDR3 is TGTGCCAGCACCCCGTGGGGCGGGAGAAGGGGACAGCCCCAGCATTTT. It yields the protein CASTPWGGRRGQPQHF.

The rearrangement links TRBV6-1 to TRBJ1-2; no definite D call. V was shortened by 10 bases and J by 1 base, with 13 bases between the two germline ends. The CDR3 is made up of 13 amino acids. Germline CDR1 and CDR2: MNHNS and SASEGT. CDR3 DNA sequence: TGTGCCACGCTGCAGAGGGATAACTATGGCTACACCTTC. Translated: CATLQRDNYGYTF.

The chain is built from TRBV9 and TRBJ2-7; 8 bases are shared with TRBD2. Trimming removed 7 bases from V and 4 bases from J; junction bases left unmatched: 13. The CDR3 is 15 amino acids. The V gene's germline CDR1 is SGDLS and CDR2 YYNGEE. CDR3 DNA sequence: TGTGCCAGCTCCCCTGGTGGTAGCGGGAATTACGAGCAGTACTTC. Its translation: CASSPGGSGNYEQYF.

J is TRBJ1-2 and V is TRBV7-8, with D tentatively TRBD1 (6 bases). The V and J ends lost 4 bases and 8 bases respectively, with 29 bases between them. Looked up from germline, CDR1 is SGHVS and CDR2 is FQNEAQ. The CDR3 runs 18 residues. In DNA form, the CDR3 reads TGTGCCAGCAGCTCGCACGTATTTCCTGCGGGGGACAAAATGGGCTACACCTTC. It yields the protein CASSSHVFPAGDKMGYTF.